The TCR beta chain described here comes from a study of CXCR3-negative and CXCR3-positive naive CD8 T cells. Study-level background: Libraries each contributed about 1.5 +/- 0.3 million TRB reads, for about 150 million in total.

Findings and caveats of the study: Partially decreased CXCR3 expression was recorded after cryopreservation, and fresh PBMCs were used in most assays. A higher hydrophobicity marked the TRB CDR3s of CXCR3-positive naive cells versus CXCR3-negative naive cells. Both naive subsets had comparably high diversity; memory CD8+ cells much lower.

The CDR3 sequence is 12 residues long. Germline assignment: CDR1 SQVTM and CDR2 ANQGSEA. In regard to this clonotype: Its antigen is still unknown.

Among CD8+ T cells, naive ones were CD45RO-CCR7+CD27+CD95-. TRB cDNA libraries were made by UMI-labeled 5' RACE. For each CDR3 protein, TCRdb gives one entry from its re-call of the 5' RACE reads, without DNA. This table lists about 110,000 distinct CDR3 sequences. V usage is TRBV29-1 and J usage is TRBJ2-1; TCRdb proposes TRBD1, but this gene call is untestable without DNA. The sequence came from a human donor in good health. Some clones in this sample may be carry-over from other donors' samples. The specimen sequenced was naive CXCR3+ CD8+ T cells from blood. Subset defined: CD45RO-CCR7+CD27+CD95- naive CD8+ T cells expressing CXCR3 (TNR3+). The chain's CDR3 is CSGLGQGGEQFF.